One sample yielded the 20 T cell receptor beta chains listed below, sequenced in a study of prognosis after radiotherapy for stage I lung cancer. Using two-round multiplex PCR, the authors amplified TCR beta CDR3 from genomic DNA. The first round of PCR was done with primers that matched each TRBV and TRBJ gene. One entry per CDR3 protein results from TCRdb running MiXCR on the multiplex PCR reads. This table has 8,000 to 9,000 distinct CDR3 sequences, 62% appearing once. Here the sequenced sample was PBMCs, taken before or after stereotactic body radiation therapy (not recorded which). The origin of the receptors is a donor aged 50 or older with non-small cell lung cancer.

In its sample, this clonotype is medium-sized (0.01 to 0.1%). This chain uses TRBV28 with TRBJ2-3, with D uncertain. The CDR3 covers 12 residues. Germline V gives CDR1 MDHEN, CDR2 SYDVKM. V lost 5 bases to trimming and J lost 10 bases, with 13 bases between them. CDR3 protein: CASSSKKHSQYF. The CDR3, as DNA: TGTGCCAGCAGTAGTAAGAAGCACTCGCAGTATTTT.

This clonotype ranks as medium-sized. V gene TRBV6-5 combines with J gene TRBJ1-2; TRBD1 might be the D (6 bases). The CDR3 contains 15 residues. Germline V gene lookup returns CDR1 MNHEY and CDR2 SVGAGI. V shed 3 bases and J shed 4 bases, with 15 bases lying between them. CDR3: CASSYTIGGAYGYTF. CDR3 bases: TGTGCCAGCAGTTATACAATCGGGGGGGCCTATGGCTACACCTTC.

About this clonotype: A far larger clone lies a single base away; this is likely a read error. This chain uses TRBV6-4 with TRBJ1-2; 9 bases align to TRBD1. This CDR3 region has 15 residues. Germline CDR1 and CDR2: MRHNA and SNTAGT. CDR3 residues: CSSMQNRGQNYGYTF. The CDR3 region has the DNA TGTTCCAGCATGCAAAACAGGGGGCAGAACTATGGCTACACCTTC.

This clonotype ranks as medium-sized. This chain links TRBV3-1 with TRBJ2-7; no firm D call. V lost 0 bases and J 2 bases, leaving 14 bases between the germline ends. The germline V gene encodes CDR1 LGHDT and CDR2 YNNKEL (reference sequence). The CDR3 has 16 amino acids. The CDR3 reads CASSQDAVLGAYEQYF. The CDR3 region has the DNA TGTGCCAGCAGCCAAGATGCGGTTCTGGGTGCCTACGAGCAGTACTTC.

This clonotype is categorized as medium-sized (0.01 to 0.1%). CDR3: CAWSGASGSIGEQFF. The CDR3 nucleotides are TGTGCCTGGAGTGGCGCTAGCGGGAGTATCGGTGAGCAGTTCTTC. The chain joins TRBV30 to TRBJ2-1, with 10 bases fitting TRBD2. The ends lost 1 base at V and 9 bases at J; junction bases unmatched: 9. This CDR3 contains 15 residues. Germline V CDR1 and CDR2: GTSNPN, SVGIG (reference sequence).

Judged by abundance, this clonotype is medium-sized. The chain has TRBV27 and TRBJ2-2; D tentatively fits TRBD1 or TRBD2 (5 bases each). Per the germline V gene, CDR1 is MNHEY and CDR2 is SMNVEV (reference sequence). This CDR3 region has 15 residues. V was shortened by 5 bases and J by 3 bases, with 13 bases between the two germline ends. The CDR3, as DNA: TGTGCCAGCAGTCCCCGGGGCAGCGACACCGGGGAGCTGTTTTTT. It translates to CASSPRGSDTGELFF.

With regard to this clonotype: The germline gene is not matched at one end of the junction; a read error may be the cause. The V call is TRBV15, the J call TRBJ2-1; 10 nucleotides align to TRBD2. CDR1 and CDR2 from the germline V gene are LNHNV and YYDKDF (reference sequence). The CDR3 extends over 16 amino acids. Here the CDR3 DNA reads TGTGCCAACAGCACCAAATTAGCGGGAGGCGGGAATGAGCAGTTATTC. Residues: CANSTKLAGGGNEQLF.

This clonotype has only a few counts. A much larger clonotype is one base distant, so this may be a read error. This sequence joins TRBV4-1 and TRBJ2-2, with D maybe TRBD1 (6 bases). The CDR3 is 15 amino acids. Germline V gene lookup returns CDR1 MGHRA and CDR2 YSYEKL. The CDR3, as DNA: TGCGCCAGCAGCCAGTACACAGGGTACACCTGGGAGCTGTTTTTT. Protein sequence: CASSQYTGYTWELFF.

For this clonotype: Mismatch with germline at one junction end may stem from a read error. V is TRBV2 and J is TRBJ1-1; weak D call: TRBD1 (6 bases). The CDR3 has 15 amino acids. CDR1 is SNHLY and CDR2 is FYNNEI in the germline V gene. The CDR3 DNA reads as TGTGCCGGCAGGGGTTACAGTTCCACGAACACTGAAGCTTTCTTT. As protein: CAGRGYSSTNTEAFF.

In DNA, the CDR3 is TGTGCCAGCAGTGGCGCAGGGGCCAACTATGGCTACACCTTC. Protein sequence: CASSGAGANYGYTF. The J gene is TRBJ1-2, the V gene TRBV6-1; maybe TRBD1 (6 bases). V lost 4 bases, J lost 2 bases, and 11 bases lay in between. This CDR3 comprises 14 residues. Germline V CDR1 and CDR2: MNHNS, SASEGT.

The chain has TRBV28 and TRBJ1-2; 7 bases line up with TRBD1. The CDR3 is 13 residues long. V was pared by 6 bases and J by 4 bases, with 5 bases of the junction left unmatched. Germline CDR1 is MDHEN and CDR2 is SYDVKM. The CDR3 DNA is TGTGCCAGCAGGTTCACAGGGGCCTATGGCTACACCTTC. This translates into CASRFTGAYGYTF.

On this clonotype itself: The CDR3 ends on some other residue instead of the conserved phenylalanine or tryptophan, so this is likely a read error. This chain uses TRBV6-2 or TRBV6-3 with TRBJ2-7; D call uncertain. V lost 2 bases to trimming and J lost 7 bases, with 6 bases between them. CDR1 and CDR2 (germline): MNHEY, SVGEGT. This CDR3 contains 11 residues. The CDR3 protein is CASSYLREQYL. The CDR3, as DNA: TGTGCCAGCAGTTACCTGAGAGAGCAGTACTTA.

By sample share, this clonotype is medium-sized. This sequence joins TRBV2 and TRBJ2-1; 9 bases agree with TRBD2. Germline CDR1 SNHLY, CDR2 FYNNEI. Trimming cost V 5 bases and J 6 bases; bases outside gene matches: 14. The CDR3 is 17 residues long. The CDR3 reads CASSLYSGSSGGNEQFF. As DNA, the CDR3 is TGTGCCAGCAGTCTATATAGCGGGAGTTCGGGGGGCAATGAGCAGTTCTTC.

By share, this clonotype ranks as medium-sized. This chain uses TRBV6-1 with TRBJ2-1; 14 bases map to TRBD2. The V and J ends lost 4 bases and 2 bases, in that order; junction bases with no gene match: 7. Germline V gene lookup returns CDR1 MNHNS and CDR2 SASEGT. The CDR3 is 18 residues long. The CDR3 DNA sequence: TGTGCCAGCAGTGTGGGGACTAGCGGGAGCCCAGCCTACAATGAGCAGTTCTTC. This encodes CASSVGTSGSPAYNEQFF.

This clonotype was detected once. The chain combines TRBV11-2 with TRBJ2-1; TRBD2 matches at 11 bases. Per the germline V gene, CDR1 is SGHAT and CDR2 is FQNNGV. The CDR3 totals 16 residues. V was pared by 1 base and J by 3 bases, with 2 bases of the junction left unmatched. In DNA, the CDR3 is TGTGCCAGCAGCTTAGCTCTAGCGGGAGGCTACAATGAGCAGTTCTTC. It specifies CASSLALAGGYNEQFF.

On this clonotype itself: Mismatch with germline at one junction end may stem from a read error. The J gene is TRBJ2-2, the V gene TRBV28, with D possibly being TRBD1 or TRBD2 (5 bases each). This CDR3 is 17 amino acids long. Germline V gene data show CDR1 as MDHEN and CDR2 as SYDVKM. CDR3 coding DNA: TGTTCCAGCAGTCCCATCCCGGGACGGCCGAACACCGTAGAGCTGTTTTTT. Its translation: CSSSPIPGRPNTVELFF.

This clonotype is labeled as medium-sized. The V and J genes are TRBV7-9 and TRBJ2-7; 13 bases fit TRBD2. The CDR3 has 16 amino acids. Germline V gene data show CDR1 as SEHNR and CDR2 as FQNEAQ (reference sequence). Trimming took 4 bases from V and 0 from J; bases not matched to a gene: 3. CDR3 sequence reads: CASSSGLAGSSYEQYF. The DNA of the CDR3 is TGTGCCAGCAGCTCGGGACTAGCGGGATCCTCCTACGAGCAGTACTTC.

J is TRBJ1-2 and V is TRBV20-1; 7 bases are a match to TRBD1. V trimming: 6 bases; J trimming: 4 bases; junction bases outside the gene matches: 14. Germline CDR1 reads DFQATT; CDR2 reads SNEGSKA (reference sequence). The CDR3 is 15 residues long. CDR3 nucleotide sequence: TGCAGTGCATCAACCGACAGGGCAAAAGGCTATGGCTACACCTTC. It specifies CSASTDRAKGYGYTF.

This rearrangement joins TRBV28 to TRBJ2-3; TRBD2 agrees at 7 bases. With 5 bases clipped from V and 5 bases from J, the junction kept 7 bases outside the gene matches. The germline V gene encodes CDR1 MDHEN and CDR2 SYDVKM. This CDR3 comprises 14 residues. The CDR3: CASSPKRDLDTQYF. The CDR3 DNA reads TGTGCCAGCAGTCCTAAGCGGGACCTAGATACGCAGTATTTT.

Remarks on this clonotype: A read error may be the cause here, since a much bigger clone is one base away. This chain uses TRBV28 with TRBJ1-2; TRBD1 is a possible D gene (5 bases). The CDR3 covers 14 residues. Germline V gives CDR1 MDHEN, CDR2 SYDVKM. Here the CDR3 reads CASSNPGQNYVYTF. The CDR3, as DNA: TGTGCCAGCAGTAACCCGGGGCAGAACTATGTCTACACCTTC.